This T cell receptor (beta chain) was identified during a study of regulatory T cells in long-lasting Graves disease. Study results and caveats: Newly diagnosed disease favored TRBV20-1 and TRBJ2-1 over persistent disease.

Combining iRepertoire HTBI primers with Arm-PCR of CDR3 regions, the authors built TCR beta libraries. From the multiplex PCR reads, TCRdb called clonotypes with MiXCR, one entry per CDR3 protein. The sample lists 400,000 to 550,000 distinct CDR3 sequences; 15% were seen once. V was clipped by 7 bases and J by 6 bases, with 8 bases between them. The CDR3 sequence is 11 residues long. Germline V lookup: CDR1 MNHNS, CDR2 SASEGT. Time point meaning: newly diagnosed GD, antithyroid drugs for less than 3 months. There was RNA extracted from PBMCs, and the TCR library was made from it. This clonotype was counted at least ten times. Its antigen is unknown. The sample was also reused in another study, on T cells in Graves' hyperthyroidism and ophthalmopathy. That report notes: The HTBI primer set served for first-round RT-PCR of the TCR CDR3.

Here the sequenced sample was peripheral blood mononuclear cells (PBMCs), taken at new diagnosis, from a patient treated with antithyroid drugs. The sequence derives from a woman aged 25 to 39 with Graves disease. The rearrangement joins TRBV6-1 to TRBJ2-3; D gene unclear. The chain's CDR3 is CASTLVDTQYF. CDR3 bases: TGTGCCAGCACCCTAGTCGATACGCAGTATTTT.